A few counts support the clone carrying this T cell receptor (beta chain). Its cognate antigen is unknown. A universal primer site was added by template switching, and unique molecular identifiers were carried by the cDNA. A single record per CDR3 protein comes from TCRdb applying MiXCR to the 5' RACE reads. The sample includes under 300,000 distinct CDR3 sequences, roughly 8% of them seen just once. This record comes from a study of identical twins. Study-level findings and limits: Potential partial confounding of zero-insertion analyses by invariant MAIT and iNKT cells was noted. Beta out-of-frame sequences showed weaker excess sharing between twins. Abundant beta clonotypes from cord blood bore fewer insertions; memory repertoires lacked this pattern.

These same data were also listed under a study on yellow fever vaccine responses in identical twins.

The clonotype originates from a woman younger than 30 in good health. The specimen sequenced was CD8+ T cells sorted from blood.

The CDR3 bases are TGCAGCGTTGAAGATCGGGGGACCGGGGAGCTGTTTTTT. This gives the protein CSVEDRGTGELFF. This chain links TRBV29-1 with TRBJ2-2; a weak D match, TRBD2 (6 bases). The V gene lost 0 bases and the J gene lost 5 bases, with 7 bases spanning the gap. The CDR3 has 13 amino acids. Per the germline V gene, CDR1 is SQVTM and CDR2 is ANQGSEA.